A selection of T cell receptor beta chains follows, all from one sample in a study of T cell responses to AZD1222 COVID-19 vaccine. The method was immunoSEQ multiplex PCR; TCRdb's version includes in-frame clones alone and lacks a portion of them. This repertoire shows some 83,000 clones, 89% found once; its top ten account for around 6%. This sample comprised peripheral blood, obtained 28 days after the second AZD1222 dose. All receptors come from an adult who received the AZD1222 COVID-19 vaccine. The CDR3 runs from the conserved cysteine through the conserved F or W. Fields, in order: V gene, J gene, clone size, D gene, CDR3 DNA, CDR3 protein. D genes are given only for firm matches. Clone size appears in some rows only: once, few, many, or a class for an expanded clone.

V gene: TRBV5-1
J gene: TRBJ1-2
clone size: -
D gene: -
CDR3 DNA: TGCGCCAGCAGCTTGGCCTCGGGGGTTCAATATGGCTACACCTTC
CDR3 protein: CASSLASGVQYGYTF

V gene: TRBV5-1
J gene: TRBJ2-7
clone size: once
D gene: -
CDR3 DNA: TGCGCCAGCAACGGAGACAGGTTGAGCTCCTACGAGCAGTACTTC
CDR3 protein: CASNGDRLSSYEQYF

V gene: TRBV4-1
J gene: TRBJ2-2
clone size: -
D gene: -
CDR3 DNA: TGCGCCAGCAGCCCTTCGGGGAGACTAGCGAACACCGGGGAGCTGTTTTTT
CDR3 protein: CASSPSGRLANTGELFF

V gene: TRBV7-3
J gene: TRBJ2-7
clone size: -
D gene: -
CDR3 DNA: TGTGCCAGCAGCTTAAACAGGGCCACCTCCTACGAGCAGTACTTC
CDR3 protein: CASSLNRATSYEQYF

V gene: TRBV7-9
J gene: TRBJ1-4
clone size: -
D gene: -
CDR3 DNA: TGTGCCAGCAGCTTCCCACCTGGAGGTGCAACTAATGAAAAACTGTTTTTT
CDR3 protein: CASSFPPGGATNEKLFF

V gene: TRBV9
J gene: TRBJ2-7
clone size: -
D gene: -
CDR3 DNA: TGTGCCAGCAGCCCCTCCGGCTACGAGCAGTACTTC
CDR3 protein: CASSPSGYEQYF

V gene: TRBV7-6
J gene: TRBJ1-1
clone size: -
D gene: -
CDR3 DNA: TGTGCCAGCAGCCTAGGGGGGCCCGAAGCTTTCTTT
CDR3 protein: CASSLGGPEAFF

V gene: TRBV7-9
J gene: TRBJ1-5
clone size: once
D gene: TRBD1
CDR3 DNA: TGTGCCAGCAGCTTACAGACAGGGGGCATCAATCAGCCCCAGCATTTT
CDR3 protein: CASSLQTGGINQPQHF

V gene: TRBV27
J gene: TRBJ1-5
clone size: -
D gene: -
CDR3 DNA: TGTGCCAGCTCACTTAAGTGGGGTTCCGGCAATCAGCCCCAGCATTTT
CDR3 protein: CASSLKWGSGNQPQHF

V gene: TRBV11-3
J gene: TRBJ2-1
clone size: -
D gene: -
CDR3 DNA: TGTGCCAGCAGCACCATGGACGGCAAAATATACAATGAGCAGTTCTTC
CDR3 protein: CASSTMDGKIYNEQFF

V gene: TRBV2
J gene: TRBJ2-7
clone size: -
D gene: TRBD1
CDR3 DNA: TGTGCCAGCACCTCCGGGACAGGGGTCGACGAGCAGTACTTC
CDR3 protein: CASTSGTGVDEQYF

V gene: TRBV3-1/TRBV3-2
J gene: TRBJ2-2
clone size: -
D gene: -
CDR3 DNA: TGTGCCAGCAGCCCCCTAGGCGGGGAGCTGTTTTTT
CDR3 protein: CASSPLGGELFF

V gene: TRBV3-1/TRBV3-2
J gene: TRBJ2-1
clone size: -
D gene: -
CDR3 DNA: TGTGCCAGCAGCCAGAGGGTGGGCTCCTACAATGAGCAGTTCTTC
CDR3 protein: CASSQRVGSYNEQFF

V gene: TRBV6-2/TRBV6-3
J gene: TRBJ2-3
clone size: -
D gene: -
CDR3 DNA: TGTGCCAGCAGTTACGGCCAGGGTCGGTATACGCAGTATTTT
CDR3 protein: CASSYGQGRYTQYF

V gene: TRBV18
J gene: TRBJ1-3
clone size: -
D gene: TRBD1
CDR3 DNA: TGTGCCAGCTCACCAGGACAGGGACAGGTCCTTCTTGGAAACACCATATATTTT
CDR3 protein: CASSPGQGQVLLGNTIYF

V gene: TRBV7-9
J gene: TRBJ1-2
clone size: -
D gene: -
CDR3 DNA: TGTGCCAGCAGCCAACCGACCGCAGGGAGCTATGGCTACACCTTC
CDR3 protein: CASSQPTAGSYGYTF

V gene: TRBV27
J gene: TRBJ2-3
clone size: once
D gene: TRBD1
CDR3 DNA: TGTGCCAGCAGCCGCTATCCTACAGGGGGCTTCACAGATACGCAGTATTTT
CDR3 protein: CASSRYPTGGFTDTQYF

V gene: TRBV6-5
J gene: TRBJ1-5
clone size: -
D gene: TRBD1
CDR3 DNA: TGTGCCAGCAGTCCGGACAGGGCCGGCAATCAGCCCCAGCATTTT
CDR3 protein: CASSPDRAGNQPQHF

V gene: TRBV10-1
J gene: TRBJ2-7
clone size: -
D gene: TRBD1
CDR3 DNA: TGCGCCAGCAGTGAGAGACAGGGGGCTGCCTCCTACGAGCAGTACTTC
CDR3 protein: CASSERQGAASYEQYF

V gene: TRBV7-6
J gene: TRBJ1-1
clone size: -
D gene: -
CDR3 DNA: TGTGCCAGCAGCTTAGCGGGCCCCACTGAAGCTTTCTTT
CDR3 protein: CASSLAGPTEAFF

V gene: TRBV27
J gene: TRBJ1-5
clone size: -
D gene: -
CDR3 DNA: TGTGCCAGCAGTTCCTTCATGAAAAAACAGCCCCAGCATTTT
CDR3 protein: CASSSFMKKQPQHF

V gene: TRBV5-6
J gene: TRBJ1-1
clone size: few
D gene: -
CDR3 DNA: TGTGCCAGCAGCCCGGAGGGAGTACGAACTGAAGCTTTCTTT
CDR3 protein: CASSPEGVRTEAFF

V gene: TRBV19
J gene: TRBJ1-2
clone size: -
D gene: -
CDR3 DNA: TGTGCCAGTAGTATGGACAGTAACTATGGCTACACCTTC
CDR3 protein: CASSMDSNYGYTF

V gene: TRBV6-5
J gene: TRBJ1-1
clone size: -
D gene: -
CDR3 DNA: TGTGCCAGCAGTTACGGGGCGGGAGCTTTCTTT
CDR3 protein: CASSYGAGAFF

V gene: TRBV7-8
J gene: TRBJ1-2
clone size: -
D gene: -
CDR3 DNA: TGTGCCAGCAGCTTAGGGCAGGCCCATAACTATGGCTACACCTTC
CDR3 protein: CASSLGQAHNYGYTF

V gene: TRBV29-1
J gene: TRBJ2-7
clone size: -
D gene: -
CDR3 DNA: TGCAGCGTTGAACGCACACAGGGATACGAGCAGTACTTC
CDR3 protein: CSVERTQGYEQYF

V gene: TRBV30
J gene: TRBJ1-2
clone size: -
D gene: -
CDR3 DNA: TGTGCCTGGACAGCCTTTAACTATGGCTACACCTTC
CDR3 protein: CAWTAFNYGYTF

V gene: TRBV6-5
J gene: TRBJ2-6
clone size: -
D gene: -
CDR3 DNA: TGTGCCAGCAGTTACAGGGGGACTGGGGCCAACGTCCTGACTTTC
CDR3 protein: CASSYRGTGANVLTF

V gene: TRBV21-1
J gene: TRBJ1-4
clone size: many
D gene: -
CDR3 DNA: TGTGCCAGCAGCAGGGGCGCGGGAGTGATGGAAAAACTGTTTTTT
CDR3 protein: CASSRGAGVMEKLFF

V gene: TRBV5-1
J gene: TRBJ1-2
clone size: -
D gene: -
CDR3 DNA: TGCGCCAGCAGCACCGGTAACTATGGCTACACCTTC
CDR3 protein: CASSTGNYGYTF

V gene: TRBV2
J gene: TRBJ1-5
clone size: -
D gene: -
CDR3 DNA: TGTGCCAGCAACCGTTGGGTGAATCAGCCCCAGCATTTT
CDR3 protein: CASNRWVNQPQHF

V gene: TRBV28
J gene: TRBJ1-1
clone size: -
D gene: -
CDR3 DNA: TGTGCCAGCAGTTCTCCAGGTTCTACTATGAACACTGAAGCTTTCTTT
CDR3 protein: CASSSPGSTMNTEAFF

V gene: TRBV9
J gene: TRBJ2-7
clone size: once
D gene: -
CDR3 DNA: TGTGCCAGCAGCGTACGGGCGAACGAGCAGTACTTC
CDR3 protein: CASSVRANEQYF

V gene: TRBV6-5
J gene: TRBJ2-7
clone size: -
D gene: TRBD2
CDR3 DNA: TGTGCCAGCACGAGTAGCGGGGCTTTGGAGCAGTACTTC
CDR3 protein: CASTSSGALEQYF

V gene: TRBV4-1
J gene: TRBJ1-1
clone size: -
D gene: -
CDR3 DNA: TGCGCCAGCAGCCCAGAAGTAACGGGCACTGAAGCTTTCTTT
CDR3 protein: CASSPEVTGTEAFF

V gene: TRBV9
J gene: TRBJ2-1
clone size: -
D gene: TRBD2
CDR3 DNA: TGTGCCAGCAGCTTCTTGGCTAGCGGGGGGGGCTACAATGAGCAGTTCTTC
CDR3 protein: CASSFLASGGGYNEQFF